This record looks at one T cell receptor (beta chain) sequence and its context. As yet, its antigen is unknown. The data were taken from a study of stem cell transplantation in POMP-related autoinflammatory disease. At the level of the study: Hypothesis: faulty thymoproteasomes impair CD8+ T-cell selection, skewing TRB repertoires. General observations from the study: Unique TRB V-J gene pairings were limited in number in patients with PRAID.

Some clones are missing from TCRdb's copy, which holds only in-frame ones; the method was immunoSEQ multiplex PCR. Here the sample spans 25,000 to 40,000 clones, around 88% being singletons. The V gene's germline CDR1 is SGHKS and CDR2 YYEKEE (reference sequence). The V and J ends lost 0 bases and 3 bases, in that order; junction bases with no gene match: 5. The length of the CDR3 is 15 residues. This clonotype was sampled from a human donor with POMP-related autoinflammation and immune dysregulation (PRAID). Sequencing was performed on CD4+ T cells from PBMCs, taken before stem cell transplantation. The chain links TRBV5-5 to TRBJ1-2; 7 nucleotides agree with TRBD1. The chain's CDR3 is CASSLGQGLDYGYTF. DNA for the CDR3: TGTGCCAGCAGCTTGGGACAGGGATTGGACTATGGCTACACCTTC.